Each of the 25 T cell receptor beta chains below was sequenced from the same sample in a study of blood T cell repertoires in COVID-19. Sequenced by immunoSEQ multiplex PCR; TCRdb stores in-frame clones only, minus some. The table lists hundreds of thousands of clones, roughly 87% of them singletons, with roughly 6.2% in the top ten. The sequencing sample was made of PBMCs or T cells enriched from blood (not recorded which). All receptors come from a middle-aged woman who had recovered from COVID-19.

V gene TRBV7-8 combines with J gene TRBJ2-7; 9 nucleotides align to TRBD2. The CDR3 consists of 16 residues. Germline V gives CDR1 SGHVS, CDR2 FQNEAQ. V was clipped by 3 bases and J by 2 bases; unmatched bases: 8. The CDR3 is CASSFSTSGSPYEQYF. CDR3 DNA sequence: TGTGCCAGCAGCTTCTCGACTAGCGGATCCCCCTACGAGCAGTACTTC. The full variable domain, completed using reference TRBV7-8 and TRBJ2-7, is GAGVSQSPRYKVAKRGQDVALRCDPISGHVSLFWYQQALGQGPEFLTYFQNEAQLDKSGLPSDRFFAERPEGSVSTLKIQRTQQEDSAVYLCASSFSTSGSPYEQYFGPGTRLTVT.

This clone was counted only a few times. The chain employs TRBV19 and TRBJ2-2; a weak D match, TRBD2 (5 bases). The CDR3 contains 15 residues. Germline V lookup: CDR1 LNHDA, CDR2 SQIVND (reference sequence). V lost 1 base and J 0 bases, leaving 6 bases between the germline ends. The CDR3 coding sequence is TGTGCCAGTAGTATAGGAGGGCCGAACACCGGGGAGCTGTTTTTT. It yields the protein CASSIGGPNTGELFF.

V gene TRBV10-1 combines with J gene TRBJ2-5, with 8 bases lining up with TRBD2. The length of the CDR3 is 16 residues. Per the germline V gene, CDR1 is WNHNN and CDR2 is SYGVQD (reference sequence). The trim removed 0 bases at V and 3 bases at J, leaving 6 bases unmatched. CDR3 coding DNA: TGCGCCAGCAGTGAGTCAGGGGTACTAGCGGAAGAGACCCAGTACTTC. Its translation is CASSESGVLAEETQYF.

V usage is TRBV19 and J usage is TRBJ2-3, with 7 bases identical to TRBD2. This CDR3 is built from 15 residues. Trimming at V came to 9 bases and at J to 3 bases, leaving 12 bases not matched to a gene. Germline V gene sequence: CDR1 LNHDA, CDR2 SQIVND (reference sequence). The CDR3 sequence is CASRSSGIATDTQYF. As DNA, the CDR3 is TGTGCCAGCCGGTCTAGCGGAATAGCTACAGATACGCAGTATTTT.

This rearrangement joins TRBV29-1 to TRBJ2-3; TRBD1 might be the D (6 bases). The CDR3 covers 15 residues. Germline-derived CDR1 and CDR2 are SQVTM and ANQGSEA. V was shortened by 6 bases and J by 4 bases, with 20 bases between the two germline ends. CDR3 sequence: CSVTSRGHSADTQYF. The CDR3 coding sequence is TGCAGCGTCACATCCAGGGGTCATTCGGCAGATACGCAGTATTTT.

V is TRBV28 and J is TRBJ1-2, with a possible D match to TRBD1 (6 bases). CDR1 is MDHEN, CDR2 SYDVKM, per germline. The CDR3 loop spans 15 amino acids. The V and J ends lost 5 bases and 2 bases respectively, with 15 bases between them. The chain's CDR3 is CASSQLRTANYGYTF. The CDR3 DNA reads as TGTGCCAGCAGTCAACTACGGACAGCGAACTATGGCTACACCTTC.

The V and J genes are TRBV2 and TRBJ2-3; TRBD1 matches at 9 bases. This CDR3 has 14 residues. Germline assignment: CDR1 SNHLY and CDR2 FYNNEI. V trimming: 6 bases; J trimming: 4 bases; junction bases outside the gene matches: 5. The CDR3 region is CASRRTGVADTQYF. CDR3 nucleotides: TGTGCCAGCAGGCGGACAGGGGTTGCAGATACGCAGTATTTT.

This chain links TRBV11-2 with TRBJ2-7; 8 positions match TRBD1. Germline lookup yields CDR1 SGHAT and CDR2 FQNNGV. CDR3 length: 13 amino acids. J was trimmed by 9 bases and V by 5 bases; bases with no gene match: 9. DNA of the CDR3: TGTGCCAGCAGCACGGGACAGGCAAGGGTGCAGTACTTC. It translates to CASSTGQARVQYF.

The CDR3 region has the DNA TGTGCCAGCAGCGAGGGACTAGCGGGCGTTTACAATGAGCAGTTCTTC. It encodes CASSEGLAGVYNEQFF. The chain recombines TRBV7-6 with TRBJ2-1; 12 nucleotides match TRBD2. The CDR3 is 16 residues long. The ends lost 5 bases at V and 4 bases at J; junction bases unmatched: 6. In germline, CDR1 is SGHVS, CDR2 FNYEAQ. The variable domain in full, completed from reference TRBV7-6 and TRBJ2-1, reads GAGVSQSPRYKVTKRGQDVALRCDPISGHVSLYWYRQALGQGPEFLTYFNYEAQQDKSGLPNDRFSAERPEGSISTLTIQRTEQRDSAMYRCASSEGLAGVYNEQFFGPGTRLTVL.

As regards this clone: Its ends do not fully match the called genes, so a read error is possible. The chain employs TRBV11-2 and TRBJ2-1; D is undetermined. The CDR3 is 13 residues long. Germline CDR1 reads SGHAT; CDR2 reads FQNNGV. CDR3 DNA: TGTGCCAGCAGCACCTCCTCCCAGAATGGGCAGTTCTTC. Amino acids: CASSTSSQNGQFF.

The chain has TRBV5-5 and TRBJ1-4; 9 nucleotides match TRBD1. V was clipped by 5 bases and J by 11 bases; unmatched bases: 7. Germline CDR1 reads SGHKS; CDR2 reads YYEKEE (reference sequence). The CDR3 spans 13 residues. The CDR3 protein is CASSRTGEGKLFF. The CDR3 coding sequence is TGTGCCAGCAGTCGGACAGGGGAGGGGAAACTGTTTTTT.

The chain employs TRBV28 and TRBJ2-7, with 10 nucleotides matching TRBD2. V dropped 4 bases and J dropped 2; count of bases not matched to a gene: 8. Germline lookup yields CDR1 MDHEN and CDR2 SYDVKM. The CDR3 consists of 16 residues. This CDR3 is CASSSGVAGGTYEQYF. In nucleotides, the CDR3 is TGTGCCAGCAGTTCCGGCGTAGCGGGAGGCACCTACGAGCAGTACTTC.

Comments on this clone: This sample also contains other DNA sequences that code for the same CDR3. The gene calls are TRBV18 and TRBJ1-1, with 7 bases identical to TRBD1. The CDR3 length is 14 residues. V gave up 1 base and J gave up 4 bases; unmatched junction bases: 3. Germline CDR1 and CDR2: KGHSH and LQKENI. The chain's CDR3 is CASSPQGAGTEAFF. The CDR3 region has the DNA TGTGCCAGCTCACCACAGGGGGCCGGCACTGAAGCTTTCTTT.

This chain joins TRBV3-1 (or the pseudogene TRBV3-2) and TRBJ1-1; possibly TRBD1 for D (6 bases). The V end lost 7 bases, the J end lost 0 bases, and 12 bases lay between the germline ends. The CDR3 spans 14 residues. Per the germline V gene, CDR1 is LGHDT and CDR2 is YNNKEL (reference sequence). The CDR3 coding sequence is TGTGCCAGCAACACCGGGACATTGAACACTGAAGCTTTCTTT. It codes for CASNTGTLNTEAFF.

V gene TRBV5-6 combines with J gene TRBJ1-2; D unclear. Per the germline V gene, CDR1 is SGHDT and CDR2 is YYEEEE. Trimming shortened V by 3 bases and J by 8 bases, and 11 bases separated the two germline ends. The CDR3 consists of 12 residues. CDR3 loop: CASSSNPGGYTF. In nucleotides, the CDR3 is TGTGCCAGCAGCTCCAACCCGGGAGGCTACACCTTC.

This chain joins TRBV4-1 and TRBJ1-4; D possibly corresponds to TRBD1 (6 bases). Germline CDR1 and CDR2: MGHRA and YSYEKL. This CDR3 spans 16 amino acids. V gave up 2 bases and J gave up 8 bases, with 18 bases separating them. The CDR3 coding sequence is TGCGCCAGCAGCCAATCCGAAGCAGGGGCGGAGGAAAAACTGTTTTTT. Its protein product is CASSQSEAGAEEKLFF.

The genes are TRBV4-2 and TRBJ2-1, with D maybe TRBD2 (7 bases). CDR1 and CDR2 (germline): LGHNA, YNFKEQ. Trimming took 4 bases from V and 2 from J, leaving 21 bases between them. CDR3 length: 18 residues. The CDR3 spells CASSRDPGRGKAYNEQFF. CDR3 DNA: TGTGCCAGCAGCCGGGACCCAGGGAGGGGGAAGGCCTACAATGAGCAGTTCTTC.

The chain employs TRBV28 and TRBJ1-6; 8 nucleotides match TRBD1. CDR1 and CDR2 from the germline V gene are MDHEN and SYDVKM. V lost 6 bases, J lost 8 bases, and 6 bases stayed unmatched. The CDR3 is 14 residues long. Here the CDR3 reads CASSQGQGYSPLHF. The CDR3 region has the DNA TGTGCCAGCAGCCAAGGACAGGGTTATTCACCCCTCCACTTT.

The DNA for the CDR3 is TGTGCCAGCAGCAGCGGACAGGGACCAAACATTCAGTACTTC. Translated, it gives CASSSGQGPNIQYF. V is TRBV5-4 and J is TRBJ2-4, with TRBD1 matching over 8 bases. The V segment lost 4 bases and the J segment 6 bases; nucleotides outside the gene matches: 6. Germline CDR1 and CDR2: SGHNT and YYREEE (reference sequence). This CDR3 has 14 residues.

The rearrangement uses TRBV28 and TRBJ1-5; no clear D gene. Germline lookup yields CDR1 MDHEN and CDR2 SYDVKM. CDR3 length equals 12 residues. V was pared by 3 bases and J by 7 bases, with 7 bases between. For the CDR3, the DNA is TGTGCCAGCAGTTTTATAAGCCAGCCCCAGCATTTT. Its translation: CASSFISQPQHF.

The chain carries TRBV6-2 or TRBV6-3 and TRBJ1-1; tentative D call: TRBD1 (6 bases). Germline values: CDR1 MNHEY, CDR2 SVGEGT. The CDR3 runs 12 residues. The V end was cut by 4 bases, the J end by 4 bases, with 7 bases between. The CDR3 nucleotides read TGTGCCAGCAGTTCCAGGGGCACTGAAGCTTTCTTT. Its translation: CASSSRGTEAFF.

This clone was observed at least ten times. This chain uses TRBV19 with TRBJ2-1, with D perhaps TRBD2 (6 bases). With 5 bases removed from V and 1 base from J, the gap between germline ends came to 12 bases. CDR1 and CDR2 (germline): LNHDA, SQIVND (reference sequence). This CDR3 has 15 residues. The CDR3 DNA sequence: TGTGCCAGTAGTGTAGCGGTCTCTTCCTACAATGAGCAGTTCTTC. This gives the protein CASSVAVSSYNEQFF.

The table lists this clone with a count of one. This chain connects TRBV10-3 to TRBJ2-7, with TRBD2 identical over 8 bases. Germline CDR1 reads ENHRY; CDR2 reads SYGVKD. The V and J ends lost 2 bases and 6 bases, in that order; junction bases with no gene match: 6. The CDR3 covers 14 residues. In DNA, the CDR3 is TGTGCCATCAGTGAGACACGGGAGGGGGGCGAGCAGTACTTC. Translated, it gives CAISETREGGEQYF.

This clone was counted ten times or more. The rearrangement uses TRBV19 and TRBJ2-2; TRBD1 agrees at 8 bases. The CDR3 covers 19 residues. The junction had 14 bases not matched to a gene; V was cut back by 3 bases and J by 2 bases. Germline V gives CDR1 LNHDA, CDR2 SQIVND (reference sequence). The CDR3 nucleotides read TGTGCCAGTAGTATTGGACGGGGATGGACAGGGATCAACACCGGGGAGCTGTTTTTT. Translating it yields CASSIGRGWTGINTGELFF.

In DNA, the CDR3 is TGTGCCAGCAGTGAAGAAGGAGGTTGGTACTCTGGGGCCAACGTCCTGACTTTC. This gives the protein CASSEEGGWYSGANVLTF. The V gene is TRBV6-1, the J gene TRBJ2-6; D may be TRBD2 (5 bases). The V gene's germline CDR1 is MNHNS and CDR2 SASEGT. The CDR3 length is 18 residues. Trimming took off 1 base at V and 0 bases at J, with 13 bases between the two ends.